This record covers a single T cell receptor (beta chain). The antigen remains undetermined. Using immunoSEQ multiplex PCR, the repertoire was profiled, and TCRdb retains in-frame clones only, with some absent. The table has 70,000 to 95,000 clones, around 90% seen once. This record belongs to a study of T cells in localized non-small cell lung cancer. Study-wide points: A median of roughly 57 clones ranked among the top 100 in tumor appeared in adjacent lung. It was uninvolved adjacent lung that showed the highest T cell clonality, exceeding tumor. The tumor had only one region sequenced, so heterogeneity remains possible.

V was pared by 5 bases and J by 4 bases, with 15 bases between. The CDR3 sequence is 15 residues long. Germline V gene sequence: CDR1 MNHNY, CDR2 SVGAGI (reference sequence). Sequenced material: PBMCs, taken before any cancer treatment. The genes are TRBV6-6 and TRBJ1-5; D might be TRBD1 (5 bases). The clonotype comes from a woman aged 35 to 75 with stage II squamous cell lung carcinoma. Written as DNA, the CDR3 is TGTGCCAGCAGTGTATCTCGACAGAAAAATCAGCCCCAGCATTTT. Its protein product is CASSVSRQKNQPQHF.